Each of the 24 T cell receptor beta chains below was sequenced from the same sample in a study of cytomegalovirus exposure and HLA in healthy donors. Researchers ran the PCR with 60 Vbeta and 13 Jbeta primers. The data were produced by immunoSEQ multiplex PCR, yet TCRdb's version contains in-frame clones alone and is incomplete. The sample shows around 110,000 clones, about 74% of them seen only once. The sequenced material came from PBMCs. These receptors originate from a middle-aged woman in good health and CMV-seropositive.

The rearrangement joins TRBV5-1 to TRBJ2-5; D is ambiguous. Germline values: CDR1 SGHRS, CDR2 YFSETQ. V lost 4 bases to trimming and J lost 1 base, with 8 bases between them. This CDR3 is built from 13 residues. CDR3 nucleotides: TGCGCCAGCAGCGAGCCCCGCCAAGAGACCCAGTACTTC. Its translation is CASSEPRQETQYF.

The chain joins TRBV4-2 to TRBJ2-3; D may be TRBD2 (5 bases). The germline CDR1 and CDR2 sequences are LGHNA and YNFKEQ. This CDR3 is 14 amino acids long. V shed 1 base and J shed 5 bases, with 10 bases lying between them. The CDR3 coding sequence is TGTGCCAGCAGCCAAGTAGGGAGTAAAGATACGCAGTATTTT. It is translated as CASSQVGSKDTQYF.

The CDR3 nucleotides read TGTGCCAGCAGCCAAGGGATATCTAGCGGGGGAAGGGCGCAGTATTTT. Translation: CASSQGISSGGRAQYF. The V call is TRBV4-2, the J call TRBJ2-3; TRBD2 agrees at 10 bases. With 1 base clipped from V and 10 bases from J, the junction kept 11 bases outside the gene matches. Germline CDR1 is LGHNA and CDR2 is YNFKEQ. The CDR3 consists of 16 residues.

The genes are TRBV12-1 and TRBJ2-5; the table gives TRBD1 as D, unverified against the DNA. TRBV12-1 is a pseudogene locus. The CDR3 consists of 13 residues. This CDR3 is CASNRERGETQYF. The DNA of the CDR3 is TGTGCCAGCAACAGGGAAAGGGGAGAGACCCAGTACTTC.

The chain employs TRBV4-1 and TRBJ2-4; TRBD1 might be the D (5 bases). CDR3 length equals 16 residues. Germline CDR1 MGHRA, CDR2 YSYEKL. Trimming left V 1 base short and J 0 bases short, with 10 bases between. CDR3 coding DNA: TGCGCCAGCAGCCAAGGTTCAGGGATAGCCAAAAACATTCAGTACTTC. It translates to CASSQGSGIAKNIQYF.

This clone came up once. The chain has TRBV7-2 and TRBJ1-2; 9 nucleotides line up with TRBD1. The CDR3 extends over 13 amino acids. J gave up 7 bases and V 7 bases, and 7 bases lay outside the gene matches. Germline values: CDR1 SGHTA, CDR2 FQGNSA. The CDR3 here is CASIEQGAVGYTF. CDR3 sequence (DNA): TGTGCCAGCATCGAACAGGGGGCCGTTGGCTACACCTTC.

This chain links TRBV6-1 with TRBJ1-1; D remains ambiguous. The CDR3 runs to 12 residues. From germline, CDR1 is MNHNS and CDR2 SASEGT. Deletions cut 5 bases from V and 0 bases from J, with 4 bases between. The DNA for the CDR3 is TGTGCCAGCAGTCCAATGAACACTGAAGCTTTCTTT. Protein product: CASSPMNTEAFF.

The rearrangement uses TRBV4-1 and TRBJ1-1; D is ambiguous. This CDR3 is built from 13 residues. Trimming stripped 0 bases from V and 8 bases from J, with 10 bases between. Germline CDR1 reads MGHRA; CDR2 reads YSYEKL. CDR3 nucleotides: TGCGCCAGCAGCCAAGAGCTCGACTTAGAAGCTTTCTTT. Translation gives CASSQELDLEAFF.

The V and J genes are TRBV9 and TRBJ1-1; D uncertain. V lost 0 bases and J lost 0, with 9 bases in between. The CDR3 spans 15 residues. The germline CDR1 and CDR2 sequences are SGDLS and YYNGEE. In DNA, the CDR3 is TGTGCCAGCAGCGTAGCTACAGACATGAACACTGAAGCTTTCTTT. This codes for CASSVATDMNTEAFF. Full variable domain (remainder filled in from reference TRBV9 and TRBJ1-1): DSGVTQTPKHLITATGQRVTLRCSPRSGDLSVYWYQQSLDQGLQFLIQYYNGEERAKGNILERFSAQQFPDLHSELNLSSLELGDSALYFCASSVATDMNTEAFFGQGTRLTVV.

This clone was picked up a small number of times. This sequence joins TRBV6-5 and TRBJ1-3; TRBD1 is a possible D gene (5 bases). Trimming stripped 6 bases from V and 7 bases from J, with 13 bases between. The CDR3 runs 13 residues. From germline, CDR1 is MNHEY and CDR2 SVGAGI. Written as DNA, the CDR3 is TGTGCCAGCAGGGAGGGGCCGCGCAACACCATATATTTT. Its protein is CASREGPRNTIYF.

The chain links TRBV4-2 to TRBJ2-1, with D hard to call. V was clipped by 4 bases and J by 3 bases, with 7 bases between them. CDR1 and CDR2 (germline): LGHNA, YNFKEQ. The CDR3 loop spans 13 amino acids. CDR3 in DNA: TGTGCCAGCAGCCCTCTAAACTACAATGAGCAGTTCTTC. This sequence encodes CASSPLNYNEQFF.

The chain employs TRBV10-3 and TRBJ1-3, with D possibly matching TRBD1 (5 bases). The CDR3 contains 13 residues. CDR1 is ENHRY, CDR2 SYGVKD, per germline. V shed 8 bases and J shed 0 bases, with 8 bases lying between them. The CDR3 is CAIRGDSGNTIYF. The CDR3, as DNA: TGTGCCATCCGGGGGGACTCTGGAAACACCATATATTTT.

A few counts support this clone. The chain has TRBV6-4 and TRBJ1-5; a possible D gene is TRBD1 (5 bases). CDR3 length equals 15 residues. V lost 2 bases and J lost 5, with 13 bases in between. Germline CDR1 MRHNA, CDR2 SNTAGT. The CDR3 spells CASSDGLGGDQPQHF. As DNA, the CDR3 is TGTGCCAGCAGTGACGGACTGGGGGGTGATCAGCCCCAGCATTTT.

This clone showed up just a few times. The rearrangement uses TRBV10-3 and TRBJ2-5; D possibly corresponds to TRBD1 (6 bases). Germline V CDR1 and CDR2: ENHRY, SYGVKD. Trimming shortened V by 10 bases and J by 1 base, and 16 bases separated the two germline ends. The CDR3 has 14 residues. This chain's CDR3 is CATPLGDIQETQYF. The DNA for the CDR3 is TGTGCCACCCCATTAGGGGACATCCAAGAGACCCAGTACTTC.

The genes are TRBV19 and TRBJ1-2; no clear D gene. There are 14 residues in the CDR3. Trimming cost V 3 bases and J 3 bases, with 11 bases left between them. Germline assignment: CDR1 LNHDA and CDR2 SQIVND (reference sequence). For the CDR3, the DNA is TGTGCCAGTAGTATCGGGGTCCCTCACTATGGCTACACCTTC. This gives the protein CASSIGVPHYGYTF.

This clone has only one observation. This sequence joins TRBV5-4 and TRBJ2-6, with D perhaps TRBD1 (6 bases). The V end lost 4 bases, the J end lost 8 bases, and 10 bases lay between the germline ends. The CDR3 is 13 amino acids. The germline V gene has CDR1 SGHNT and CDR2 YYREEE (reference sequence). The CDR3 loop is CASSPGHTNVLTF. CDR3 coding DNA: TGTGCCAGCAGCCCGGGACATACCAACGTCCTGACTTTC. Full variable domain (remainder filled in from reference TRBV5-4 and TRBJ2-6): ETGVTQSPTHLIKTRGQQVTLRCSSQSGHNTVSWYQQALGQGPQFIFQYYREEENGRGNFPPRFSGLQFPNYSSELNVNALELDDSALYLCASSPGHTNVLTFGAGSRLTVL.

V and J are TRBV4-1 and TRBJ2-2; 8 nucleotides line up with TRBD2. This CDR3 is 17 amino acids long. V lost 1 base, J lost 2 bases, and 6 bases stayed unmatched. Germline V CDR1 and CDR2: MGHRA, YSYEKL. CDR3 DNA sequence: TGCGCCAGCAGCCAAGGCGGGAGGAGATCAAACACCGGGGAGCTGTTTTTT. Protein product: CASSQGGRRSNTGELFF.

With regard to this clone: An end of the junction differs from the germline gene, which may be a read error. The chain uses TRBV7-6 and TRBJ1-1; D might be TRBD1 (5 bases). CDR1 is SGHVS, CDR2 FNYEAQ, per germline. This CDR3 has 12 amino acids. The CDR3 region has the DNA TGTGCCAGCAGCTCAAGCGGGACTGGAGCTTTCTTT. This sequence encodes CASSSSGTGAFF.

This clone was seen a few times. The rearrangement joins TRBV5-6 to TRBJ1-5, with a weak D call TRBD1 (5 bases). Germline CDR1 SGHDT, CDR2 YYEEEE. The CDR3 runs 14 residues. Between the trimmed V and J ends, which lost 4 bases and 5 bases, there was a span of 13 bases. The CDR3 bases are TGTGCCAGCAGCCCAGGGTATGGGGATCAGCCCCAGCATTTT. It specifies CASSPGYGDQPQHF.

This sequence joins TRBV6-5 and TRBJ2-1, with 11 positions matching TRBD2. With 3 bases clipped from V and 5 bases from J, the junction kept 6 bases outside the gene matches. Per germline, CDR1 MNHEY and CDR2 SVGAGI. The CDR3 is 16 amino acids. Here the CDR3 reads CASSYPSGGLNNEQFF. The CDR3 nucleotides are TGTGCCAGCAGTTATCCTAGCGGGGGGTTGAACAATGAGCAGTTCTTC.

This clone was recorded a few times. The chain recombines TRBV5-5 with TRBJ2-5; 8 bases align to TRBD2. The ends lost 2 bases at V and 5 bases at J; junction bases unmatched: 5. The CDR3 is 14 amino acids. The germline CDR1 and CDR2 sequences are SGHKS and YYEKEE (reference sequence). CDR3 bases: TGTGCCAGCAGCTTAAGAGCGGGGGTGGAGACCCAGTACTTC. Protein sequence: CASSLRAGVETQYF.

The chain carries TRBV6-6 and TRBJ1-2, with 9 bases fitting TRBD1. Germline-derived CDR1 and CDR2 are MNHNY and SVGAGI (reference sequence). Trimming removed 5 bases from V and 8 bases from J; junction bases left unmatched: 3. There are 12 residues in the CDR3. CDR3 amino acids: CASSGQGKGYTF. In nucleotides, the CDR3 is TGTGCCAGCAGTGGACAGGGGAAGGGCTACACCTTC.

The chain uses TRBV18 and TRBJ1-5; TRBD1 aligns across 7 bases. Germline CDR1 and CDR2: KGHSH and LQKENI. The CDR3 is made up of 13 amino acids. The V segment lost 8 bases and the J segment 5 bases; nucleotides outside the gene matches: 6. This CDR3 reads CASQTDRDQPQHF. The DNA for the CDR3 is TGTGCCAGCCAAACAGACAGGGATCAGCCCCAGCATTTT. The variable domain in full, completed from reference TRBV18 and TRBJ1-5, reads NAGVMQNPRHLVRRRGQEARLRCSPMKGHSHVYWYRQLPEEGLKFMVYLQKENIIDESGMPKERFSAEFPKEGPSILRIQQVVRGDSAAYFCASQTDRDQPQHFGDGTRLSIL.

This clone appeared a few times. The chain has TRBV5-6 and TRBJ2-3; the D gene is possibly TRBD1 (6 bases). V lost 3 bases and J 1 base, leaving 6 bases between the germline ends. Germline V lookup: CDR1 SGHDT, CDR2 YYEEEE. This CDR3 comprises 13 residues. CDR3 sequence (DNA): TGTGCCAGCAGCTGGGGGCGCACAGATACGCAGTATTTT. As protein: CASSWGRTDTQYF.